A selection of T cell receptor beta chains follows, all from one sample in a study of blood T cell repertoires in COVID-19. Method: immunoSEQ multiplex PCR; TCRdb's copy keeps in-frame clones and lacks some. The sample yields about 250,000 clones, about 91% seen once. Sequencing was done on a sample of peripheral blood. These receptor sequences come from a woman younger than 45 with COVID-19, enrolled during active disease. Each CDR3 is given with its conserved first and last residue. D genes are given only for firm matches. Size tells how often a clone was seen (once, few, many) or the class of an expanded clone, and some rows leave it out.

v_gene	abundance	d_gene	j_gene	CDR3aa	CDR3nt
TRBV12-2	-	-	TRBJ1-5	CASRSRHPPWPQHF	TGTGCAAGTCGCTCGCGACACCCCCCGTGGCCCCAGCATTTT
TRBV4-3	once	-	TRBJ1-1	CASSQGLAPGKENTEAFF	TGCGCCAGCAGCCAAGGCCTGGCCCCAGGGAAGGAGAACACTGAAGCTTTCTTT
TRBV11-2	-	-	TRBJ1-2	CASSLDFRQIDGYTF	TGTGCCAGCAGCTTAGATTTCCGACAGATAGATGGCTACACCTTC
TRBV12-3/TRBV12-4	-	-	TRBJ2-1	CASSLVLRDSQFF	TGTGCCAGCAGTTTAGTCCTGCGGGATTCGCAGTTCTTC
TRBV5-5	few	TRBD2	TRBJ2-1	CASSQTSGYNEQFF	TGTGCCAGCAGCCAGACTAGCGGTTACAATGAGCAGTTCTTC
TRBV10-3	-	TRBD2	TRBJ2-3	CAISEGVAGGTTDTQYF	TGTGCCATCAGTGAAGGAGTAGCGGGGGGTACCACAGATACGCAGTATTTT
TRBV5-6	-	TRBD2	TRBJ2-7	CASSRGLAGRSYEQYF	TGTGCCAGCAGCCGTGGACTAGCGGGCCGGTCCTACGAGCAGTACTTC
TRBV30	once	TRBD1	TRBJ1-1	CAWSVLYRGPDTEAFF	TGTGCCTGGAGTGTTCTTTATAGGGGGCCGGACACTGAAGCTTTCTTT
TRBV27	-	TRBD2	TRBJ2-1	CASSDGRYNEQFF	TGTGCCAGCAGTGACGGGAGGTACAATGAGCAGTTCTTC
TRBV19	-	-	TRBJ2-6	CASRKGLSGANVLTF	TGTGCCAGTAGGAAAGGACTCTCTGGGGCCAACGTCCTGACTTTC
TRBV4-3	once	TRBD1	TRBJ1-6	CASSRFGINRGNSPLHF	TGCGCCAGCAGCCGGTTCGGTATAAACAGGGGAAATTCACCCCTCCACTTT
TRBV21-1	once	-	TRBJ1-2	CASSKAIWTPVGYGYTF	TGTGCCAGCAGCAAAGCTATCTGGACACCGGTCGGCTATGGCTACACCTTC
TRBV24-1	-	-	TRBJ2-2	CATSGTANTGELFF	TGTGCCACCAGTGGGACAGCCAACACCGGGGAGCTGTTTTTT
TRBV7-9	-	TRBD2	TRBJ2-3	CAVPGTKYTDTQYF	TGTGCCGTCCCTGGGACTAAATACACAGATACGCAGTATTTT
TRBV28	-	TRBD1	TRBJ1-2	CASSFRDRGWYTF	TGTGCCAGCAGTTTTCGAGACAGGGGGTGGTACACCTTC
TRBV19	few	-	TRBJ2-7	CASSLTARPYEQYF	TGTGCCAGTAGTTTAACTGCCCGCCCTTACGAGCAGTACTTC
TRBV27	-	-	TRBJ2-3	CASGFGGGKDTQYF	TGTGCCAGCGGGTTTGGTGGGGGGAAGGATACGCAGTATTTT
TRBV25-1	few	TRBD1	TRBJ1-6	CASSEWGQGTSPLHF	TGTGCCAGCAGTGAATGGGGACAGGGTACTTCACCCCTCCACTTT
TRBV4-1	-	-	TRBJ2-5	CASSQPRGTQYF	TGCGCCAGCAGCCAACCTAGGGGGACCCAGTACTTC
TRBV9	-	-	TRBJ1-1	CASSVEQNTEAFF	TGTGCCAGCAGCGTAGAACAGAACACTGAAGCTTTCTTT
TRBV6-5	-	-	TRBJ1-2	CASSTGTNYGYTF	TGTGCCAGCAGTACCGGGACAAACTATGGCTACACCTTC
TRBV29-1	-	TRBD1	TRBJ2-2	CSGGGLGGSNTGELFF	TGCAGCGGGGGTGGTTTAGGGGGCTCGAACACCGGGGAGCTGTTTTTT
TRBV4-3	once	TRBD1	TRBJ2-7	CASSQDLFLGQGAKEQYF	TGCGCCAGCAGCCAAGATCTATTTCTGGGACAGGGGGCAAAGGAGCAGTACTTC
TRBV6-2/TRBV6-3	once	-	TRBJ1-1	CASSYVASGRTEAFF	TGTGCCAGCAGTTACGTGGCGTCAGGGCGAACTGAAGCTTTCTTT
TRBV7-8	-	TRBD2	TRBJ2-2	CASSLALAGNTGELFF	TGTGCCAGCAGCTTAGCCCTAGCGGGTAACACCGGGGAGCTGTTTTTT
TRBV19	-	TRBD2	TRBJ2-5	CASSIETPGLQTETQYF	TGTGCCAGTAGTATAGAAACACCGGGACTACAAACGGAGACCCAGTACTTC
TRBV6-6	-	TRBD1	TRBJ1-2	CASSYHDTGGNGYTF	TGTGCCAGCAGTTACCATGATACAGGGGGCAATGGCTACACCTTC
TRBV7-2	-	TRBD1	TRBJ1-4	CASSTDRGGGEKLFF	TGTGCCAGCAGCACTGACAGGGGTGGGGGTGAAAAACTGTTTTTT
TRBV6-5	-	TRBD1	TRBJ1-2	CASSMKGQDYYGYTF	TGTGCCAGCAGTATGAAAGGACAGGATTATTATGGCTACACCTTC
TRBV11-3	-	TRBD2	TRBJ2-1	CASSSTSGGQVTPDEQFF	TGTGCCAGCAGCTCGACTAGCGGGGGCCAGGTAACCCCAGATGAGCAGTTCTTC
TRBV11-2	-	TRBD1	TRBJ1-1	CASSVGQPTEAFF	TGTGCCAGCAGCGTGGGACAGCCCACTGAAGCTTTCTTT
TRBV6-4	few	-	TRBJ2-1	CASSDLSGGNEQFF	TGTGCCAGCAGTGACTTGAGCGGCGGCAATGAGCAGTTCTTC
TRBV24-1	-	TRBD1	TRBJ2-3	CATSDAAGTGYFTDTQYF	TGTGCCACCAGTGATGCCGCCGGGACAGGATATTTCACAGATACGCAGTATTTT
TRBV6-2/TRBV6-3	many	-	TRBJ2-5	CASSSVSETQYF	TGTGCCAGCAGTTCAGTGTCGGAGACCCAGTACTTC
TRBV2	-	TRBD2	TRBJ2-1	CASSDRVAGAYNEQFF	TGTGCCAGCAGTGATAGAGTAGCGGGGGCCTACAATGAGCAGTTCTTC
TRBV4-3	once	-	TRBJ2-1	CASSQVRQNYNEQFF	TGCGCCAGCAGCCAAGTTCGACAGAACTACAATGAGCAGTTCTTC
TRBV3-1/TRBV3-2	-	TRBD2	TRBJ2-2	CASSQEGLAGVTGELFF	TGTGCCAGCAGCCAAGAAGGCCTAGCGGGTGTTACCGGGGAGCTGTTTTTT
TRBV7-2	-	-	TRBJ2-5	CASTPMGQGQETQYF	TGTGCCAGCACCCCGATGGGGCAAGGGCAAGAGACCCAGTACTTC
TRBV5-8	-	TRBD2	TRBJ2-7	CASSLDGTSGGGEQYF	TGTGCCAGCAGCTTGGACGGGACTAGCGGGGGTGGCGAGCAGTACTTC
TRBV6-1	-	-	TRBJ1-2	CASRPGESGYTF	TGTGCCAGCAGGCCAGGGGAAAGCGGCTACACCTTC
TRBV5-6	-	TRBD2	TRBJ2-1	CASSLIAGGYNEQFF	TGTGCCAGCAGCTTAATAGCGGGGGGTTACAATGAGCAGTTCTTC
TRBV2	-	TRBD2	TRBJ2-1	CASSEKEGLADSYYNEQFF	TGTGCCAGCAGTGAAAAGGAGGGACTAGCGGACTCCTACTACAATGAGCAGTTCTTC
TRBV12-3/TRBV12-4	-	-	TRBJ1-5	CASSFSLEQPQHF	TGTGCCAGCAGTTTTTCACTCGAGCAGCCCCAGCATTTT
TRBV24-1	once	-	TRBJ1-2	CATSADSFYGYTF	TGTGCCACCAGTGCAGACAGCTTCTATGGCTACACCTTC
TRBV28	-	-	TRBJ1-1	CASSLRDGFTEAFF	TGTGCCAGCAGTCTCCGGGATGGGTTCACTGAAGCTTTCTTT
TRBV11-2	-	-	TRBJ2-5	CASSSNPTETQYF	TGTGCCAGCAGCTCAAATCCTACCGAGACCCAGTACTTC
TRBV27	-	-	TRBJ2-2	CASTTGRVGTGELFF	TGTGCCAGCACCACTGGTCGGGTTGGGACCGGGGAGCTGTTTTTT
TRBV29-1	-	TRBD1	TRBJ2-2	CSVGQGGNGELFF	TGCAGCGTCGGACAGGGAGGTAACGGGGAGCTGTTTTTT
TRBV5-6	-	-	TRBJ1-2	CASSLSWGGRANYGYTF	TGTGCCAGCAGCTTGTCGTGGGGGGGAAGAGCTAACTATGGCTACACCTTC
TRBV11-2	-	TRBD2	TRBJ2-5	CASSFLQASGGTETQYF	TGTGCCAGCAGCTTCCTCCAAGCTAGCGGGGGGACAGAGACCCAGTACTTC
TRBV2	-	-	TRBJ2-5	CASSDVEETQYF	TGTGCCAGCAGTGACGTTGAAGAGACCCAGTACTTC